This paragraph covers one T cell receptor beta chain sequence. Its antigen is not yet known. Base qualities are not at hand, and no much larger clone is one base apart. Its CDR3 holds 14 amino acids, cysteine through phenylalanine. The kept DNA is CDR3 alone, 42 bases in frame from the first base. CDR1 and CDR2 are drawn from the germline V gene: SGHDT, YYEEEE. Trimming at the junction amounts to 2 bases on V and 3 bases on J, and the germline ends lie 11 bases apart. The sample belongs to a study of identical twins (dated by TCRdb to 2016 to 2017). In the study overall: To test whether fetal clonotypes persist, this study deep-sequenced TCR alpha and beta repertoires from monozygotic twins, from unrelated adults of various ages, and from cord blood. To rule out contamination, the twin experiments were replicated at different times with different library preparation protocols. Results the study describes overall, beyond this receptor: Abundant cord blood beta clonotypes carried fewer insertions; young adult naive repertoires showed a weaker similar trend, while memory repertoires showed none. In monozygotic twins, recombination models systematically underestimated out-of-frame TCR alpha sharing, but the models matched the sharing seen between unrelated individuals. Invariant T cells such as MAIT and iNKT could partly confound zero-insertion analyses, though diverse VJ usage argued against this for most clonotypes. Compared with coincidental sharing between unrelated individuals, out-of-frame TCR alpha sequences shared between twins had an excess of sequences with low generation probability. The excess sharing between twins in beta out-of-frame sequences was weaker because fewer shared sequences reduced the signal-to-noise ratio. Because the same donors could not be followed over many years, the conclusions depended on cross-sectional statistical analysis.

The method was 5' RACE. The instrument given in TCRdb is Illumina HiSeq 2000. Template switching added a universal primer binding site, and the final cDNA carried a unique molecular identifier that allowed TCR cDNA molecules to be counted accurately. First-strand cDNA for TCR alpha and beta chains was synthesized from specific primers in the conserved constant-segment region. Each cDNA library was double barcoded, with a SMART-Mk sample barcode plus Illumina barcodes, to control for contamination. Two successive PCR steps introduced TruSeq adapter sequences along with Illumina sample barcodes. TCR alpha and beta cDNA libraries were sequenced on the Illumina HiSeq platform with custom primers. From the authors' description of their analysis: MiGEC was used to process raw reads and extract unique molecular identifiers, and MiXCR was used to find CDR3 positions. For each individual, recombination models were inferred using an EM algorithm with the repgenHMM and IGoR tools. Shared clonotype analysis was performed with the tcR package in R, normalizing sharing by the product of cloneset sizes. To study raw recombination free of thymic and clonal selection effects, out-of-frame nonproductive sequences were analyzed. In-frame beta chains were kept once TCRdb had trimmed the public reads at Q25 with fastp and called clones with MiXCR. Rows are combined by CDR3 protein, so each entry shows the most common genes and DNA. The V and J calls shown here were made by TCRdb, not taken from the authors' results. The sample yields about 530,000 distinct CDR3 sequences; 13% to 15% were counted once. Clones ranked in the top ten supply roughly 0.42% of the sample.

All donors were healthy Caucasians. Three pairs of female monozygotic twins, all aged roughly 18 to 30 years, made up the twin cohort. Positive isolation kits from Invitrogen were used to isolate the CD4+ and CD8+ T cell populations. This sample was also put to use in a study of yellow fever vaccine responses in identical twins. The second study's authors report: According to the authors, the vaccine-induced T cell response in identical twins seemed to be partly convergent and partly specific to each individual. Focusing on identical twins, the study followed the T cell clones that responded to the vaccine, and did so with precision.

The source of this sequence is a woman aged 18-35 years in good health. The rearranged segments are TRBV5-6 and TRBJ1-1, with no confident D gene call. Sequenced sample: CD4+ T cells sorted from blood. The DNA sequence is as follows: TGTGCCAGCAGCTTAGTACCAGCTTACACTGAAGCTTTCTTT. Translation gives CASSLVPAYTEAFF.